Sequencing of this T cell receptor (beta chain) was carried out in a study of long-term antiretroviral therapy in people with HIV. The germline CDR1 and CDR2 sequences are SGHDN and FVKESK. Trimming stripped 4 bases from V and 6 bases from J, with 12 bases between. The CDR3 totals 13 residues. Researchers ran immunoSEQ v3.0 at survey level. Assay: immunoSEQ multiplex PCR; the TCRdb copy retains only in-frame clones and omits some. This table has some 21,000 clones, about four fifths appearing once. This receptor was taken from a woman younger than 45 with HIV. The J gene is TRBJ1-2, the V gene TRBV14; D remains ambiguous. The sample consisted of unsorted PBMCs, taken 0.2 years after starting antiretroviral therapy. DNA for the CDR3: TGTGCCAGCAGCCCACTCAGGTGGAATGGCTACACCTTC. This translates into CASSPLRWNGYTF.